The 7 T cell receptor beta chains in this list originate from one sample, sequenced in a study of blood T cell repertoires in COVID-19 (dated by TCRdb to the early 2020s). The library was obtained by the immunoSEQ multiplex PCR assay. TCRdb provides this immuneACCESS table in a form limited to in-frame rearrangements. Some clones are lacking; in checked studies, under half of them reflect an unresolved V gene, and why the rest are absent is not known. The sample table records 200,000 to 250,000 clones; 88% of these occur just once. The ten most abundant clones make up roughly 14% of the sample. Material for sequencing was PBMCs or T cells enriched from blood (not recorded which). These receptor sequences come from a woman in her forties or fifties with acute COVID-19.

Here the CDR3 DNA reads TGTGCCAGTACCCCTCCACAGGGGGGAAAAGCTTTCTTT. This sequence encodes CASTPPQGGKAFF. The V call is TRBV19, the J call TRBJ1-1; 8 bases are shared with TRBD1. Trimming took 7 bases from V and 9 from J; bases not matched to a gene: 10. This CDR3 spans 13 amino acids. Germline V gene data show CDR1 as LNHDA and CDR2 as SQIVND (reference sequence).

The J gene is TRBJ1-1, the V gene TRBV4-2; D call uncertain. V lost 0 bases and J lost 0, with 8 bases in between. The CDR3 consists of 15 residues. CDR1 and CDR2 (germline): LGHNA, YNFKEQ. DNA for the CDR3: TGTGCCAGCAGCCAAGAAAGAGGCATGAACACTGAAGCTTTCTTT. Encoded protein: CASSQERGMNTEAFF.

The gene calls are TRBV15 and TRBJ2-2; TRBD2 matches 7 bases. Germline V lookup: CDR1 LNHNV, CDR2 YYDKDF (reference sequence). Germline trimming cut 2 bases from V and 3 bases from J; bases unmatched to any gene: 3. The CDR3 length is 15 residues. The CDR3, as DNA: TGTGCCACCAGCAGACAGGGACTACACACCGGGGAGCTGTTTTTT. It translates to CATSRQGLHTGELFF.

The V call is TRBV9, the J call TRBJ2-3, with TRBD1 as a possible D gene (5 bases). In germline, CDR1 is SGDLS, CDR2 YYNGEE. The CDR3 is 15 residues long. Deletions cut 4 bases from V and 0 bases from J, with 12 bases between. CDR3 loop: CASSPTGFSTDTQYF. The CDR3 DNA reads TGTGCCAGCAGCCCTACAGGCTTTAGCACAGATACGCAGTATTTT.

This sequence joins TRBV27 and TRBJ2-3, with 9 bases matching TRBD1. CDR1 and CDR2 from the germline V gene are MNHEY and SMNVEV (reference sequence). The CDR3 runs 16 residues. With V trimmed by 1 base and J by 2 bases, 4 bases remained unmatched. The CDR3, as DNA: TGTGCCAGCAGTTTATTGGGACAGGGCATCACAGATACGCAGTATTTT. Translating gives CASSLLGQGITDTQYF.

Comment on this clone: This sample includes further DNA sequences coding for the same CDR3. The chain uses TRBV5-1 and TRBJ2-3, with 7 bases identical to TRBD2. There are 15 residues in the CDR3. Germline V gives CDR1 SGHRS, CDR2 YFSETQ. After removal of 4 bases from V and 3 bases from J, the junction contained 8 bases not matched to a gene. The CDR3 coding sequence is TGCGCCAGCAGCCTTCCGGCGGGAGTAACAGATACGCAGTATTTT. Its translation is CASSLPAGVTDTQYF.

The chain carries TRBV9 and TRBJ1-1, with 9 bases identical to TRBD1. Per the germline V gene, CDR1 is SGDLS and CDR2 is YYNGEE. Losses at the gene ends were 4 bases for V and 7 bases for J; bases not matched to a gene: 20. The CDR3 runs to 18 residues. The CDR3 nucleotides are TGTGCCAGCAGCCCGGAGGAGGGACAGGGAAGGGTAAGGGATGAAGCTTTCTTT. Protein: CASSPEEGQGRVRDEAFF.